One sample yielded the 3 T cell receptor beta chains listed below, sequenced in a study of cytomegalovirus exposure and HLA in healthy donors. PCR primers comprised 60 Vbeta and 13 Jbeta primers. Generated by immunoSEQ multiplex PCR, the TCRdb table keeps only in-frame clones and is missing some. The sample holds about 120,000 clones, about 77% seen once. Sequencing input: PBMCs. The receptors come from a woman aged 30 to 39 in good health and CMV-seropositive.

The chain combines TRBV11-3 with TRBJ2-5, with 7 bases fitting TRBD2. Germline values: CDR1 SGHNT, CDR2 YENEEA. The CDR3 sequence is 16 residues long. Trimming removed 1 base from V and 5 bases from J; junction bases left unmatched: 10. The CDR3, as DNA: TGTGCCAGCAGCTTAGGGTCAAGCGGGGTCGGGGAGACCCAGTACTTC. This translates into CASSLGSSGVGETQYF.

V is TRBV10-3 and J is TRBJ1-1; D remains unclear. This CDR3 contains 15 residues. Germline CDR1 is ENHRY and CDR2 is SYGVKD. The V and J ends lost 3 bases and 0 bases respectively, with 11 bases between them. CDR3 DNA: TGTGCCATCAGTGACACGGAGCCTCTGAACACTGAAGCTTTCTTT. This sequence encodes CAISDTEPLNTEAFF.

This sequence joins TRBV21-1 and TRBJ2-7; the D call in the table, TRBD1, was not verified against the DNA. TRBV21-1 is tagged as a pseudogene. This CDR3 region has 14 residues. The CDR3 loop reads CASSKAGQGCEQYF. In DNA form, the CDR3 reads TGTGCCAGCAGCAAAGCGGGACAGGGTTGTGAGCAGTACTTC.